This T cell receptor beta chain appears in the sequencing data of a study of a mutant IDH1 vaccine in newly diagnosed glioma. Study information: Patients began vaccination 4-6 weeks after radiotherapy alone, or with temozolomide cycles. Study-wide results and limits: Seemingly, pseudoprogression had no relation to changes in the top peripheral T cell clonotypes.

Generated by immunoSEQ multiplex PCR, the TCRdb table keeps only in-frame clones and is missing some. The sample records about 62,000 clones, 75% to 90% being singletons. Time point noted: week 11, during vaccination. A 20-mer mutant IDH1 peptide at 300 ug was injected subcutaneously with topical imiquimod. The ends were cut back, 8 bases at V and 8 bases at J, with 13 bases in the middle. Germline V gene sequence: CDR1 MNHEY, CDR2 SVGAGI. The CDR3 loop spans 13 amino acids. A remark on this clone: Antigen specificity is unknown.

Sample: PBMCs, taken from a glioma patient whose treatment included an IDH1 peptide vaccine. The chain links TRBV6-5 to TRBJ1-6; D may be TRBD1 (5 bases). The source is a man aged 35-49 years with glioma. The CDR3 sequence is CASARGGYSPLHF. For the CDR3, the DNA is TGTGCCAGCGCGAGGGGTGGTTATTCACCCCTCCACTTT.